A single T cell receptor beta chain is shown here with its context. This clonotype was counted ten times or more. The antigen it binds to is not known. Base qualities were left out, and no much larger clone turns up one base away. The germline V gene provides CDR1 LGHNA and CDR2 YSLEER. The CDR3 runs 14 amino acids, cysteine and phenylalanine included. Just the 42-base CDR3 DNA is kept, in frame starting at base 1. Cut back by 4 bases and 2 bases, the V and J ends lie 12 bases apart. The library was prepared using PCR. The instrument given in TCRdb is NextSeq 500. Preparation of bulk TCR libraries followed a previously described approach, with the TCR primers listed in Table S5. The Qiagen AllPrep DNA/RNA kit was used to purify total RNA. Reads from multiple sequencing runs of the same library were pooled before analysis. Under the source paper's analysis protocol: Reads were retained only if their TCR constant sequence matched exactly, and those retained reads were trimmed to 150 nt and grouped according to their 12-nt molecular barcodes. Reads within each barcode group were sub-clustered using a 15% Levenshtein threshold, and quality-weighted consensus sequences were constructed for each RNA molecule. Non-functional sequences were discarded, and so were lower-count sequences lying one edit away from another sequence. Barcode sub-clusters with fewer than 20% of the maximum read count were removed, based on fitting two negative binomial distributions. The public reads were run again by TCRdb, first through fastp at Q25 and then through MiXCR, and only productive beta chains were kept. Each CDR3 protein appears once, grouped with its most common genes and DNA. These V and J calls originate from TCRdb's pipeline instead of the authors' own analysis. The sample table records 460,000 or so distinct CDR3 sequences; roughly 24% of these occur just once. Roughly 0.79% of the sample is taken by the ten largest.

The source of the sample is a study of molecular identifiers for immune sequencing clone quantification (dated by TCRdb to between 2017 and 2018). Regarding the complete study: For a replicate experiment, RNA from approximately 20,000 or 100,000 naive CD8 T cells was divided into five aliquots, and four of the five aliquots were sequenced. This methods study used CD8 T cells to benchmark TCR RNA copy counting and molecular-identifier clustering-based TCR repertoire sequencing (MIDCIRS).

Libraries of naive CD8 T cells were built from anywhere between about 17,000 and 1,000,000 sorted cells, with 10%, 30% or 50% of the purified RNA used. On a BD FACSAria II, naive CD8 T cells were FACS-sorted as CD8+CD4-CCR7+CD45RA+ and collected into RLT Plus buffer. To test detection sensitivity, Jurkat RNA equal to 9 to 10 TCR copies was added to samples of roughly 17,000-1,100,000 naive CD8 T cells. Enrichment of CD8 T cells was performed with RosetteSep CD8+ T Cell Enrichment Cocktail and Ficoll-Paque, after which ACK red cell lysis was carried out. Findings and caveats that apply to the study as a whole: Spiked-in Jurkat TCR RNA (around eleven copies' worth), which is not part of the donor repertoire, was contained in the naive libraries. Spiked-in Jurkat TCR RNA equivalent to a single cell was reported to be detectable even among 750,000 to 1,000,000 naive CD8 T cells. In CMV-specific effector cells, clones with more than 20 RNA copies contained over 99% of molecules, whereas in naive cells such clones contained under 1% of molecules. Modeling gave 3 to 3.5 recovered TCR RNA copies per cell versus around 10 by digital PCR, implying around 31% capture efficiency. The sizes of highly expanded clones could end up underestimated when identical TCR molecules share a barcode. Without barcode sub-clustering, chimeric consensus sequences inflated TCR diversity; chimeras reached as high as 47%.

The chain is encoded by TRBV4-3 joined to TRBJ2-7; the D gene cannot be named for sure. This TCR derives from a human donor in good health. Some libraries in this study had Jurkat cell RNA spiked in. Source material: naive CD8+ T cells from blood, with Jurkat cell RNA spiked in. The cell subset or site label on this specimen signifies: FACS-sorted CD8+CD4-CCR7+CD45RA+ naive T cells. DNA sequence: TGCGCCAGCAGCCTACTGAGTCGTCCCTACGAGCAGTACTTC. Its protein is CASSLLSRPYEQYF.